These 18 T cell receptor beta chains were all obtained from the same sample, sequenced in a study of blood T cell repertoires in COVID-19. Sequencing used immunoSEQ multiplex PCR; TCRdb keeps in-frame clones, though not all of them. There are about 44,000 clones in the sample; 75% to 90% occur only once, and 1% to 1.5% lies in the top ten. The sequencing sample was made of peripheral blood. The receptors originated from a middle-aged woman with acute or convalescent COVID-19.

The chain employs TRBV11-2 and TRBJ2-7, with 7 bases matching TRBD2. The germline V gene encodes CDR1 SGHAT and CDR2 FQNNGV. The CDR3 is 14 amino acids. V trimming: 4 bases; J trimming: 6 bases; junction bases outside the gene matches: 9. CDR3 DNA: TGTGCCAGCAGCTATAGCGGGTGGGCCGGCGAGCAGTACTTC. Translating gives CASSYSGWAGEQYF.

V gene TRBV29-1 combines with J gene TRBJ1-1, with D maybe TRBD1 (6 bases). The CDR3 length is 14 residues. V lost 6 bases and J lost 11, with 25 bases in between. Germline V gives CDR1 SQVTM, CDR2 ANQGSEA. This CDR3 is CSVDLIGGAPGAFF. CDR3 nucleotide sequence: TGCAGCGTGGACCTCATCGGGGGGGCGCCGGGGGCTTTCTTT. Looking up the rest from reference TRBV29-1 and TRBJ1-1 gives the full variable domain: SAVISQKPSRDICQRGTSLTIQCQVDSQVTMMFWYRQQPGQSLTLIATANQGSEATYESGFVIDKFPISRPNLTFSTLTVSNMSPEDSSIYLCSVDLIGGAPGAFFGQGTRLTVV.

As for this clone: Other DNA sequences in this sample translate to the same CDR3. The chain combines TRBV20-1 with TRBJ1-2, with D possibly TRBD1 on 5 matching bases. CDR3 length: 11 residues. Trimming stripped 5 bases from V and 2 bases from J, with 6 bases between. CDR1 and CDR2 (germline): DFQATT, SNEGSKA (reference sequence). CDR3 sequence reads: CSAGGNYGYTF. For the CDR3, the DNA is TGCAGTGCTGGGGGGAACTATGGCTACACCTTC.

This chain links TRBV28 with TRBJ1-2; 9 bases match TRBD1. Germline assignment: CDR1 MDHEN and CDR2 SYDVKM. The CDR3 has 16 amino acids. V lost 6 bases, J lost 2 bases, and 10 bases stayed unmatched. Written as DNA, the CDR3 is TGTGCCAGCAGCTCAAGGACAGGGGCAATAAACTATGGCTACACCTTC. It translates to CASSSRTGAINYGYTF.

As DNA, the CDR3 is TGCGCCAGCAGTGAGCGTACGGGAGCGCCTGGGGACCTTGAAGCTTTCTTT. Its translation is CASSERTGAPGDLEAFF. The chain recombines TRBV10-2 with TRBJ1-1, with D tentatively TRBD1 (5 bases). The CDR3 has 17 amino acids. Per the germline V gene, CDR1 is WSHSY and CDR2 is SAAADI. V was trimmed by 2 bases and J by 7 bases, leaving 23 bases between them.

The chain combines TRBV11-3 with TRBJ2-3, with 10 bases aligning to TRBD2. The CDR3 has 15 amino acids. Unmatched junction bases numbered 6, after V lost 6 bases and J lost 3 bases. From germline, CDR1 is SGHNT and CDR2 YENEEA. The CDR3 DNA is TGTGCCAGCAGTTTGACTAGCGGGCGTACAGATACGCAGTATTTT. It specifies CASSLTSGRTDTQYF.

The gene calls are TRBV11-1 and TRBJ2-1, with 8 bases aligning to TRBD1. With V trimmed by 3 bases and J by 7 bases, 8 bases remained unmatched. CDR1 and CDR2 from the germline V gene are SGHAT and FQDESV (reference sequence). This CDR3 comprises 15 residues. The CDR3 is CASSFQTGVWNEQFF. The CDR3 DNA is TGTGCCAGCAGCTTTCAGACAGGGGTATGGAATGAGCAGTTCTTC.

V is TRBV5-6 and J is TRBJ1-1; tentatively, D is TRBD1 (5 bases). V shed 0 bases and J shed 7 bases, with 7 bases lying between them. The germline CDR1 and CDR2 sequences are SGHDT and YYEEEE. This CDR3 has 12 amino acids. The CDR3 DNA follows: TGTGCCAGCAGCTTGGGGACACTTGAAGCTTTCTTT. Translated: CASSLGTLEAFF.

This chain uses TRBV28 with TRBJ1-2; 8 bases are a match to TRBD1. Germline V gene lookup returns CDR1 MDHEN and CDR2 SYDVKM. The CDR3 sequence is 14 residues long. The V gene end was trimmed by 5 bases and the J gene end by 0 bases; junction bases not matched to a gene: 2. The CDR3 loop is CASSTGGANYGYTF. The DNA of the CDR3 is TGTGCCAGCAGTACAGGGGGAGCTAACTATGGCTACACCTTC.

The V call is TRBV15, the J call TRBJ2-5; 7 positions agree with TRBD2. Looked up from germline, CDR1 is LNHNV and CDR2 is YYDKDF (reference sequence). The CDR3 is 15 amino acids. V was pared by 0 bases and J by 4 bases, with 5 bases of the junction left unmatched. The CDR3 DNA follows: TGTGCCACCAGCAGAGATCGGGGGGAATCAGAGACCCAGTACTTC. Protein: CATSRDRGESETQYF.

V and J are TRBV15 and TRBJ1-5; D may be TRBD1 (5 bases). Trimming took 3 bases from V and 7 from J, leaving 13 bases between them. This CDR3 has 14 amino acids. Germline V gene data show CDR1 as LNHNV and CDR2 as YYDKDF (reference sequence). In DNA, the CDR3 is TGTGCCACCAGCAGTCAGGGAATGGGGCAGCCCCAGCATTTT. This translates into CATSSQGMGQPQHF.

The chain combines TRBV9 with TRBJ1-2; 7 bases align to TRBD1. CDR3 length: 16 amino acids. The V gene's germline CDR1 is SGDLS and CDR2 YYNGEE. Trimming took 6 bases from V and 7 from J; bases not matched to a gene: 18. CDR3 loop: CASTPTGSSRNGGYTF. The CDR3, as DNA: TGTGCCAGCACCCCGACAGGGTCTAGCCGAAATGGTGGCTACACCTTC.

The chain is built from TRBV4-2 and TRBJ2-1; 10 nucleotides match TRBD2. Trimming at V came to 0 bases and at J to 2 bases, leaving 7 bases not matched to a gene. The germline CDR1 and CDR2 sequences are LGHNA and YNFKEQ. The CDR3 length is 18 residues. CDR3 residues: CASSQDLGLAVTYNEQFF. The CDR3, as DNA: TGTGCCAGCAGCCAAGATCTCGGACTAGCGGTTACCTACAATGAGCAGTTCTTC.

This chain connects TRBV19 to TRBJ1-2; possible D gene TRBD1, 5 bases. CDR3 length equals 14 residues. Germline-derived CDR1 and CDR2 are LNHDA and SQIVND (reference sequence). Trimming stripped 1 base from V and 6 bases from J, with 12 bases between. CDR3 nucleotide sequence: TGTGCCAGTAGTATAGGTGGCAGGGAAGATGGCTACACCTTC. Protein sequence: CASSIGGREDGYTF.

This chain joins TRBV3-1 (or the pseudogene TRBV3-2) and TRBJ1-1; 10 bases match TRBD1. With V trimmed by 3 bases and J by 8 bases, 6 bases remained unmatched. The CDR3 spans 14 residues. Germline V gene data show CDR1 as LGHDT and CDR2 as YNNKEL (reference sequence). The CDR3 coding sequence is TGTGCCAGCAGCCACCGGACAGGGGGGGAAGAAGCTTTCTTT. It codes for CASSHRTGGEEAFF.

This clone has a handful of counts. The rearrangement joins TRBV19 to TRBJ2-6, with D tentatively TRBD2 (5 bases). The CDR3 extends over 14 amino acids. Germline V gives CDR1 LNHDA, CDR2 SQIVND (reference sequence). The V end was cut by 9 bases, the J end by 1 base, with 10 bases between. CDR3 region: CASQSGSGANVLTF. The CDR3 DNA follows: TGTGCCAGCCAGAGCGGTTCTGGGGCCAACGTCCTGACTTTC. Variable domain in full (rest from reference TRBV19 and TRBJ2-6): DGGITQSPKYLFRKEGQNVTLSCEQNLNHDAMYWYRQDPGQGLRLIYYSQIVNDFQKGDIAEGYSVSREKKESFPLTVTSAQKNPTAFYLCASQSGSGANVLTFGAGSRLTVL.

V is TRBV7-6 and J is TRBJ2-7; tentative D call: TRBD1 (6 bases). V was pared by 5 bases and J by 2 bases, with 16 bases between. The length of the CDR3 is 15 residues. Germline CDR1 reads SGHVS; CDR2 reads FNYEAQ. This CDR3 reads CASSPVGQTTYEQYF. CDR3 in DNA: TGTGCCAGCAGCCCAGTCGGACAGACCACCTACGAGCAGTACTTC.

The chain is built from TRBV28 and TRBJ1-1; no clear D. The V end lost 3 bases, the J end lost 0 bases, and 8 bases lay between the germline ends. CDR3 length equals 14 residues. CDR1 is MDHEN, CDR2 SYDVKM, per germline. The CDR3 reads CASSLRRVNTEAFF. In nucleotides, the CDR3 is TGTGCCAGCAGTTTGAGACGGGTGAACACTGAAGCTTTCTTT.